This entry lists 16 T cell receptor beta chains sequenced from one sample in a study of cytomegalovirus exposure and HLA in healthy donors. The PCR contained 60 Vbeta and 13 Jbeta primers. Profiled with immunoSEQ multiplex PCR; TCRdb holds only in-frame clones, not every one. Of 100,000 or so clones in the sample, approximately 78% were seen once. The sequenced sample consisted of PBMCs. All receptors come from a man in his forties in good health and CMV-seronegative.

The chain couples TRBV5-4 to TRBJ2-1; the D is unclear. The CDR3 loop spans 15 amino acids. V dropped 0 bases and J dropped 7 bases, with 14 bases sitting between them. CDR1 is SGHNT, CDR2 YYREEE, per germline (reference sequence). CDR3 DNA: TGTGCCAGCAGCTTGGGGTATTTAAGTGAGAATGAGCAGTTCTTC. Residues: CASSLGYLSENEQFF.

The rearrangement uses TRBV19 and TRBJ2-5, with D possibly matching TRBD2 (6 bases). The length of the CDR3 is 14 residues. V lost 3 bases to trimming and J lost 5 bases, with 13 bases between them. Germline CDR1 LNHDA, CDR2 SQIVND (reference sequence). The CDR3 coding sequence is TGTGCCAGTAGTATGGATGGAGGGATTGAGACCCAGTACTTC. This encodes CASSMDGGIETQYF.

V gene TRBV5-4 combines with J gene TRBJ2-5; 7 nucleotides match TRBD1. The CDR3 consists of 15 residues. The junction had 11 bases not matched to a gene; V was cut back by 4 bases and J by 5 bases. CDR1 is SGHNT and CDR2 is YYREEE in the germline V gene (reference sequence). CDR3 sequence: CASSLSTGFLETQYF. CDR3 nucleotide sequence: TGTGCCAGCAGCCTGTCGACAGGGTTTCTGGAGACCCAGTACTTC. Filled out from reference TRBV5-4 and TRBJ2-5, the complete variable domain reads ETGVTQSPTHLIKTRGQQVTLRCSSQSGHNTVSWYQQALGQGPQFIFQYYREEENGRGNFPPRFSGLQFPNYSSELNVNALELDDSALYLCASSLSTGFLETQYFGPGTRLLVL.

V is TRBV18 and J is TRBJ2-1; no clear D. The CDR3 extends over 15 amino acids. The germline V and J ends were trimmed by 3 bases and 4 bases, with 13 bases remaining between them. CDR1 and CDR2 from the germline V gene are KGHSH and LQKENI. DNA of the CDR3: TGTGCCAGCTCACCCTCGTTGGTAGAATACAATGAGCAGTTCTTC. This translates into CASSPSLVEYNEQFF.

The chain has TRBV2 and TRBJ2-5; 7 bases match TRBD1. V trimming: 7 bases; J trimming: 13 bases; junction bases outside the gene matches: 9. Per the germline V gene, CDR1 is SNHLY and CDR2 is FYNNEI. The CDR3 has 11 amino acids. Written as DNA, the CDR3 is TGTGCCAGCATGCTTGGACAGGTTGTGTACTTC. It yields the protein CASMLGQVVYF.

This sequence joins TRBV10-3 and TRBJ1-3, with a tentative D call TRBD1 (6 bases). Germline V gene lookup returns CDR1 ENHRY and CDR2 SYGVKD. CDR3 length: 15 residues. Trimming left V 10 bases short and J 1 base short, with 17 bases between. This CDR3 is CATSGTSGSGNTIYF. The CDR3 bases are TGTGCCACATCCGGGACATCCGGATCTGGAAACACCATATATTTT.

The chain links TRBV5-1 to TRBJ2-1; no clear D. The V gene lost 0 bases and the J gene lost 0 bases, with 4 bases spanning the gap. CDR1 SGHRS and CDR2 YFSETQ come from the germline V gene. This CDR3 spans 14 amino acids. The CDR3 loop reads CASSLAHSYNEQFF. DNA for the CDR3: TGCGCCAGCAGCTTGGCACACTCCTACAATGAGCAGTTCTTC.

This sequence joins TRBV13 and TRBJ1-1; TRBD1 might be the D (5 bases). This CDR3 spans 15 amino acids. CDR1 and CDR2 from the germline V gene are PRHDT and FYEKMQ (reference sequence). Trimming pared 5 bases from V and 5 bases from J, leaving 18 bases between. The CDR3 DNA sequence: TGTGCCAGCAGCCTGACAGTGGGGCGGCGAACTGAAGCTTTCTTT. It encodes CASSLTVGRRTEAFF.

V gene TRBV7-6 combines with J gene TRBJ1-6, with 7 positions matching TRBD1. CDR3 size: 17 residues. Germline V lookup: CDR1 SGHVS, CDR2 FNYEAQ. Trimming at V came to 5 bases and at J to 0 bases, leaving 7 bases not matched to a gene. CDR3 bases: TGTGCCAGCAGCGCGGGACAGCAAGCCTCCTATAATTCACCCCTCCACTTT. Translation gives CASSAGQQASYNSPLHF.

The chain has TRBV4-1 and TRBJ1-4, with TRBD1 matching 10 bases. CDR1 MGHRA and CDR2 YSYEKL come from the germline V gene. Losses at the gene ends were 3 bases for V and 6 bases for J; bases not matched to a gene: 4. This CDR3 region has 15 residues. CDR3 DNA sequence: TGCGCCAGCAGCCAGAGACAGGGGGCGGATGAAAAACTGTTTTTT. Its protein product is CASSQRQGADEKLFF.

The sample holds one count of this clone. The rearrangement joins TRBV9 to TRBJ2-2; no definite D call. Trimming took 0 bases from V and 3 from J, leaving 6 bases between them. The CDR3 length is 14 residues. The germline V gene has CDR1 SGDLS and CDR2 YYNGEE. CDR3 region: CASSVVSDTGELFF. The CDR3 nucleotides read TGTGCCAGCAGCGTAGTATCAGACACCGGGGAGCTGTTTTTT.

This clone came up once. V and J are TRBV7-2 and TRBJ2-5; possibly TRBD1 for D (5 bases). The V and J ends lost 1 base and 8 bases respectively, with 20 bases between them. Germline V lookup: CDR1 SGHTA, CDR2 FQGNSA. The CDR3 has 16 residues. Here the CDR3 DNA reads TGTGCCAGCAGCTTAGGGTTAGGGGCTGGGGTTGGTACCCAGTACTTC. Residues: CASSLGLGAGVGTQYF.

The rearrangement uses TRBV2 and TRBJ2-2, with a weak D call TRBD2 (5 bases). The CDR3 consists of 14 residues. The germline V gene encodes CDR1 SNHLY and CDR2 FYNNEI. Trimming removed 6 bases from V and 5 bases from J, with 13 bases in between. Written as DNA, the CDR3 is TGTGCCAGCAGGGAGGACGTCGAGACCGGGGAGCTGTTTTTT. The encoded protein is CASREDVETGELFF.

The V call is TRBV5-5, the J call TRBJ1-1; unclear D gene. V lost 1 base and J 5 bases, leaving 15 bases between the germline ends. The germline gives CDR1 SGHKS, CDR2 YYEKEE (reference sequence). The CDR3 runs 15 residues. The CDR3 nucleotides are TGTGCCAGCAGCTTGACCCCTACCTTCGGGACTGAAGCTTTCTTT. Translating it yields CASSLTPTFGTEAFF. The full variable domain, its missing parts supplied by reference TRBV5-5 and TRBJ1-1, is DAGVTQSPTHLIKTRGQQVTLRCSPISGHKSVSWYQQVLGQGPQFIFQYYEKEERGRGNFPDRFSARQFPNYSSELNVNALLLGDSALYLCASSLTPTFGTEAFFGQGTRLTVV.

As for this clone: Distinct nucleotide sequences in the sample also encode this CDR3. The V and J genes are TRBV15 and TRBJ1-4; a possible D gene is TRBD1 (5 bases). Trimming shortened V by 0 bases and J by 4 bases, and 18 bases separated the two germline ends. Germline V gives CDR1 LNHNV, CDR2 YYDKDF (reference sequence). This CDR3 comprises 18 residues. The CDR3 is CATSRDQGAGPHNEKLFF. The DNA of the CDR3 is TGTGCCACCAGCAGAGATCAGGGTGCAGGGCCCCATAATGAAAAACTGTTTTTT.

J is TRBJ1-1 and V is TRBV28; tentative D call: TRBD1 (6 bases). CDR3 length equals 16 residues. The V end lost 0 bases, the J end lost 2 bases, and 13 bases lay between the germline ends. Germline CDR1 is MDHEN and CDR2 is SYDVKM. The chain's CDR3 is CASSLWRQVGNTEAFF. For the CDR3, the DNA is TGTGCCAGCAGTTTATGGAGACAGGTAGGAAACACTGAAGCTTTCTTT.